The 6 T cell receptor beta chains given below trace back to one sample, sequenced in a study of T cells after posttransplantation cyclophosphamide. Clones were read by immunoSEQ multiplex PCR, and TCRdb kept only the in-frame ones, dropping some. Among about 21,000 clones listed, around 85% were seen once. Methotrexate plus calcineurin inhibitor accompanied controls' myeloablative marrow transplants; sampling was 1 year later. The sample was PBMCs, taken about 360 days after allogeneic stem cell transplant with calcineurin inhibitor and methotrexate. The receptors come from a female patient aged 30 to 40 who received an allogeneic stem cell transplant from an unrelated donor, was CMV-positive, and had acute and chronic GVHD. Some T cells may originate from the graft donor.

This clone appeared once. The V gene is TRBV7-2, the J gene TRBJ2-7; 13 nucleotides agree with TRBD2. The CDR3 has 17 amino acids. Germline values: CDR1 SGHTA, CDR2 FQGNSA. V gave up 5 bases and J gave up 3 bases; unmatched junction bases: 10. The CDR3 sequence: CASSPRTSGSPRYEQYF. DNA of the CDR3: TGTGCCAGCAGCCCCCGGACTAGCGGGAGCCCCCGCTACGAGCAGTACTTC.

This sequence joins TRBV28 and TRBJ1-2, with 9 bases fitting TRBD1. The CDR3 totals 14 residues. Germline CDR1 and CDR2: MDHEN and SYDVKM. V lost 5 bases to trimming and J lost 5 bases; unmatched junction nucleotides: 6. The CDR3 region is CASSGTGRIYGYTF. The DNA of the CDR3 is TGTGCCAGCAGTGGGACAGGGAGAATATATGGCTACACCTTC.

In its sample, this clone was seen once. The chain is built from TRBV7-3 and TRBJ1-2; D gene uncertain. The germline V gene encodes CDR1 SGHTA and CDR2 FQGTGA. The CDR3 length is 14 residues. Deletions cut 5 bases from V and 4 bases from J, with 14 bases between. This CDR3 reads CASSPTLEVYGYTF. CDR3 sequence (DNA): TGTGCCAGCAGCCCTACGCTCGAAGTCTATGGCTACACCTTC. Full variable domain (outside the CDR3, taken from reference TRBV7-3 and TRBJ1-2): GAGVSQTPSNKVTEKGKYVELRCDPISGHTALYWYRQSLGQGPEFLIYFQGTGAADDSGLPNDRFFAVRPEGSVSTLKIQRTERGDSAVYLCASSPTLEVYGYTFGSGTRLTVV.

The rearrangement joins TRBV5-1 to TRBJ2-3; TRBD1 might be the D (6 bases). The CDR3 contains 14 residues. V was trimmed by 2 bases and J by 0 bases, leaving 7 bases between them. Germline V gives CDR1 SGHRS, CDR2 YFSETQ. The CDR3: CASSFGTSTDTQYF. The CDR3 bases are TGCGCCAGCAGCTTCGGGACAAGCACAGATACGCAGTATTTT.

This rearrangement joins TRBV7-2 to TRBJ1-5; 7 nucleotides agree with TRBD1. Germline CDR1 and CDR2: SGHTA and FQGNSA. The CDR3 contains 16 residues. The trim removed 5 bases at V and 3 bases at J, leaving 10 bases unmatched. The CDR3 bases are TGTGCCAGCAGCCCAACGACAGGGCCTTTCAATCAGCCCCAGCATTTT. It specifies CASSPTTGPFNQPQHF.

This clone showed up just once. The chain uses TRBV18 and TRBJ2-1; TRBD1 might be the D (5 bases). Looked up from germline, CDR1 is KGHSH and CDR2 is LQKENI. The ends were cut back, 6 bases at V and 10 bases at J, with 19 bases in the middle. The CDR3 has 14 amino acids. CDR3 nucleotides: TGTGCCAGCTCCCCTGCCCTACAGGACGGGGAGCAGTTCTTC. Protein: CASSPALQDGEQFF.